One TCR beta chain is described in this entry. The target antigen is unknown. TCRdb recomputed calls from the 5' RACE reads with MiXCR, one row per CDR3 protein. The data contain hundreds of thousands of distinct CDR3 sequences, about 19% of them singletons. The germline V gene encodes CDR1 MGHRA and CDR2 YSYEKL. V dropped 1 base and J dropped 4 bases, with 11 bases sitting between them. This CDR3 spans 14 amino acids. The data were obtained in a study of T cells after yellow fever vaccination. Study-wide results and limits: The study noted that FACS-sorted repertoires could contain abundant clonotypes contaminating from the bulk population. Reappearance after the booster was seen for most primary-vaccination clones, at 95% to 97% CD4 and 88% CD8. The CD4 compartment and the CD8 compartment contained a small share of clonotypes in common.

The sequence was collected from a man younger than 35 who received the YFV17D yellow fever vaccine. Sequencing was performed on PBMCs, taken before the yellow fever booster vaccination. V and J are TRBV4-1 and TRBJ2-7; D not resolved. The CDR3, as DNA: TGCGCCAGCAGCCAAGCTCCCACGGGTTACGAGCAGTACGTC. It specifies CASSQAPTGYEQYV.